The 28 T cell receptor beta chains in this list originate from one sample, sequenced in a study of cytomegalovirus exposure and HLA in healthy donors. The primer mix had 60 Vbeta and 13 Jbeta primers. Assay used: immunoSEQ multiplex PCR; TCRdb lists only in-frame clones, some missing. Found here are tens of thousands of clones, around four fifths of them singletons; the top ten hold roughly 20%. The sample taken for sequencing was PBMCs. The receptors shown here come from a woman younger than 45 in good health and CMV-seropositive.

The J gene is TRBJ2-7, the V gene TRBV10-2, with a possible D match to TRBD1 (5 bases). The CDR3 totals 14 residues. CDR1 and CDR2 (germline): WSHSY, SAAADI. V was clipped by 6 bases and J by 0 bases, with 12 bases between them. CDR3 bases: TGCGCCAGCAGCGCGCCGGACACCTCCTACGAGCAGTACTTC. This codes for CASSAPDTSYEQYF.

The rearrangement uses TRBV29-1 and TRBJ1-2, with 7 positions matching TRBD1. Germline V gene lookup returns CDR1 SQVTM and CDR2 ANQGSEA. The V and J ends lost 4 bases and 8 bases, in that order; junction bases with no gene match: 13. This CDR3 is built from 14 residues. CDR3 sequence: CSVVEPTGPGGYTF. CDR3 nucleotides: TGCAGCGTTGTGGAGCCGACAGGGCCAGGGGGCTACACCTTC.

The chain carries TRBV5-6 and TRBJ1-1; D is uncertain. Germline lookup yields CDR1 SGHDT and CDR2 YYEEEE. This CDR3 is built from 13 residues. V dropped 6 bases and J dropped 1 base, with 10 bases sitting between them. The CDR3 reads CASTSGRNTEAFF. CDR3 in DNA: TGTGCCAGCACCTCCGGGAGGAACACTGAAGCTTTCTTT.

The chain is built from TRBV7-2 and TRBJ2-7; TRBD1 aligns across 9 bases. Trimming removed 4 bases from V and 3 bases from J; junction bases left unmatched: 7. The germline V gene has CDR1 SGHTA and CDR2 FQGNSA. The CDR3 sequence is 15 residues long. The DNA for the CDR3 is TGTGCCAGCAGCTGGGGACAGGGAGGTTTCTACGAGCAGTACTTC. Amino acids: CASSWGQGGFYEQYF.

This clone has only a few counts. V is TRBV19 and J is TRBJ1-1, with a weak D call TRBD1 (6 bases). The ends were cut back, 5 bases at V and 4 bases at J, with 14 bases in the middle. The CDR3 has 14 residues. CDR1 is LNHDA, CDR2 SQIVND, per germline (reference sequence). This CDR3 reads CASSSRGLTTEAFF. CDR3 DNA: TGTGCCAGTAGTTCCAGGGGTCTAACCACTGAAGCTTTCTTT.

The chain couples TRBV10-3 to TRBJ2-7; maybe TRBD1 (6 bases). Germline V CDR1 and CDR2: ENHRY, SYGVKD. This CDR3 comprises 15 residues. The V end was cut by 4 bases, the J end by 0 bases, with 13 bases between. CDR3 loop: CAISGGTTGSYEQYF. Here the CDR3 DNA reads TGTGCCATCAGTGGAGGGACAACCGGCTCCTACGAGCAGTACTTC.

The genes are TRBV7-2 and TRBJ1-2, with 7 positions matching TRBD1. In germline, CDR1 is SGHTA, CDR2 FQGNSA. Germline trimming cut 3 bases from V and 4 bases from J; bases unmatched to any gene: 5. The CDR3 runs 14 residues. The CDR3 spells CASSLSTGTYGYTF. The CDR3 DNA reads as TGTGCCAGCAGCTTGTCGACAGGGACCTATGGCTACACCTTC.

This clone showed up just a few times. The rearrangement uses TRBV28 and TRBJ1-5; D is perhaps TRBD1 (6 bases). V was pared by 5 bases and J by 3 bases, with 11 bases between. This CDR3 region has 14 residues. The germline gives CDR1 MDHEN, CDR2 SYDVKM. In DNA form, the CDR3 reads TGTGCCAGCAGTACCCAGGGGCCCAATCAGCCCCAGCATTTT. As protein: CASSTQGPNQPQHF.

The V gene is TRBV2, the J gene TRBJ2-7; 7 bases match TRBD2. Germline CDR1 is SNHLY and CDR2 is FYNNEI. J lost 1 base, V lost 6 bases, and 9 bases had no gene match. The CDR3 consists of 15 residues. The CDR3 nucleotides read TGTGCCAGCAGGACTAGGGAGGGCCCTTCCTACGAGCAGTACTTC. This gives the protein CASRTREGPSYEQYF.

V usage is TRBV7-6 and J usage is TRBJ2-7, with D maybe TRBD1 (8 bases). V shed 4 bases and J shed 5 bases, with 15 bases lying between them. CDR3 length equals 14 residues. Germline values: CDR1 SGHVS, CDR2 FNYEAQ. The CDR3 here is CASSSWTGTNEQYF. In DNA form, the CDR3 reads TGTGCCAGCAGCTCCTGGACAGGGACTAACGAGCAGTACTTC. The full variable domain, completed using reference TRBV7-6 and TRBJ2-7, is GAGVSQSPRYKVTKRGQDVALRCDPISGHVSLYWYRQALGQGPEFLTYFNYEAQQDKSGLPNDRFSAERPEGSISTLTIQRTEQRDSAMYRCASSSWTGTNEQYFGPGTRLTVT.

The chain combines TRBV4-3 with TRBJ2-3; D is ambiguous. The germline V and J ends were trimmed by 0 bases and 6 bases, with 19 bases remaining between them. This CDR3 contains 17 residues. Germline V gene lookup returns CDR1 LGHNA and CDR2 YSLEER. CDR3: CASSQEPSRHGSDTQYF. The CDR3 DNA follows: TGCGCCAGCAGCCAAGAGCCCTCTCGCCACGGTTCGGATACGCAGTATTTT.

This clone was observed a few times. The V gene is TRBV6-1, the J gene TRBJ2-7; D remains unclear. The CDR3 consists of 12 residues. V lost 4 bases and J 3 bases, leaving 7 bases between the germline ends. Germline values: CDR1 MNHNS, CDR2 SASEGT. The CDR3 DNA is TGTGCCAGCAGTGGGAGTCTCTACGAGCAGTACTTC. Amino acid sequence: CASSGSLYEQYF.

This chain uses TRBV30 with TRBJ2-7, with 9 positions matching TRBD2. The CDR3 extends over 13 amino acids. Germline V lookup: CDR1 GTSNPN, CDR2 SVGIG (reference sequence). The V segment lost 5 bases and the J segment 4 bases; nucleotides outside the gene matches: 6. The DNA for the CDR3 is TGTGCCTGGTCCTTGGCGGGAGGGTACGAGCAGTACTTC. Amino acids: CAWSLAGGYEQYF.

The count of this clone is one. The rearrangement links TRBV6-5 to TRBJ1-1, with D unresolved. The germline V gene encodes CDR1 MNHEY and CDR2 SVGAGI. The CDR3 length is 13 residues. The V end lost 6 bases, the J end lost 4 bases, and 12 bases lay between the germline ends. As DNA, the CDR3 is TGTGCCAGCAGCTCGGATCGGGGCACTGAAGCTTTCTTT. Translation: CASSSDRGTEAFF.

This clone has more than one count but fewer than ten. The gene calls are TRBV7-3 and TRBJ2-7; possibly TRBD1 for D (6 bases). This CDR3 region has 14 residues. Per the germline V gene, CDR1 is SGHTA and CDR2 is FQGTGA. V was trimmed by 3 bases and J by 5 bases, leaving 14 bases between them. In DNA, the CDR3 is TGTGCCAGCAGCTTGGTAGGGGGTCTGGACGAGCAGTACTTC. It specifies CASSLVGGLDEQYF.

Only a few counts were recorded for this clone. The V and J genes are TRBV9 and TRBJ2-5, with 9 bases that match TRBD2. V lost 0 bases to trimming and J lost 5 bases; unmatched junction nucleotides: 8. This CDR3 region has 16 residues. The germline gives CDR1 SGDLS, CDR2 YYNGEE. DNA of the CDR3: TGTGCCAGCAGCGTAGGCGTAGCGGGAGTCCGGGAGACCCAGTACTTC. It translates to CASSVGVAGVRETQYF.

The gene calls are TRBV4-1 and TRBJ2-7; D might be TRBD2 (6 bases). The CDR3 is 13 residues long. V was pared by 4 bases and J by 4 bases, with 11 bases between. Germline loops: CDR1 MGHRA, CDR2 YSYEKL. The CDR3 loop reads CASSRGLLYEQYF. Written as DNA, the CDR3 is TGCGCCAGCAGCCGGGGACTGCTATACGAGCAGTACTTC.

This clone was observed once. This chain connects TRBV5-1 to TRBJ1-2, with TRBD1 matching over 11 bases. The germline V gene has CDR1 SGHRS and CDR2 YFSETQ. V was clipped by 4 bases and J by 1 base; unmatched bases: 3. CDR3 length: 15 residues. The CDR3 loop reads CASSGGQGVNYGYTF. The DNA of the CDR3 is TGCGCCAGCAGCGGGGGACAGGGGGTTAACTATGGCTACACCTTC.

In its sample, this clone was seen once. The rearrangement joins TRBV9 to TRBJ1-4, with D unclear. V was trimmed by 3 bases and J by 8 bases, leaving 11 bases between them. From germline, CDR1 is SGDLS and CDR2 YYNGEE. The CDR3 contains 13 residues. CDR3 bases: TGTGCCAGCAGCGAAGGAAGTAGCGAAAAACTGTTTTTT. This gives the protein CASSEGSSEKLFF.

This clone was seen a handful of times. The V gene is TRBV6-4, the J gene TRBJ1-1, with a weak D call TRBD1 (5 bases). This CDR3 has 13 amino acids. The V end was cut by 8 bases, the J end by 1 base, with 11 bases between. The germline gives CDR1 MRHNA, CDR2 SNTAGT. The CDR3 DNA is TGTGCCAGCTCAATGGGGGGGAACACTGAAGCTTTCTTT. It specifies CASSMGGNTEAFF.

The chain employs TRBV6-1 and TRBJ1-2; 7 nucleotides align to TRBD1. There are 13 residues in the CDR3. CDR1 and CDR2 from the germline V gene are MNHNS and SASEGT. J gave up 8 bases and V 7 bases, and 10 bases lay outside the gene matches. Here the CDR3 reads CASMGYRGEGYTF. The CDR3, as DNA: TGTGCCAGCATGGGGTACAGGGGTGAAGGCTACACCTTC.

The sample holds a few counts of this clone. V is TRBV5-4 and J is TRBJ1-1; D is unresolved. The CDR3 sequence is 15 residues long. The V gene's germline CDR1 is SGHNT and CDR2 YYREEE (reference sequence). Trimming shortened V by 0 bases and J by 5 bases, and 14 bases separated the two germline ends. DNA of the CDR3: TGTGCCAGCAGCTTGGCCGAAGGGAGGTGGACTGAAGCTTTCTTT. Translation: CASSLAEGRWTEAFF.

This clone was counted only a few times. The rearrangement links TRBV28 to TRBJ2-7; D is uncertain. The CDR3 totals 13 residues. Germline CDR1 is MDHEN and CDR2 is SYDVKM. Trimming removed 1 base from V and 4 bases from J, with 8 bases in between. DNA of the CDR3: TGTGCCAGCAGTTTATCGGGTATTTACGAGCAGTACTTC. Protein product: CASSLSGIYEQYF.

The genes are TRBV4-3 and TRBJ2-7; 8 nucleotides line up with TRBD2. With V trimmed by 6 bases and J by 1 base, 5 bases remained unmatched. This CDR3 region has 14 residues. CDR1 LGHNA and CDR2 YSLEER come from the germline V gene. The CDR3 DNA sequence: TGCGCCAGCAGACTGCGGGAGGAATCCTACGAGCAGTACTTC. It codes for CASRLREESYEQYF.

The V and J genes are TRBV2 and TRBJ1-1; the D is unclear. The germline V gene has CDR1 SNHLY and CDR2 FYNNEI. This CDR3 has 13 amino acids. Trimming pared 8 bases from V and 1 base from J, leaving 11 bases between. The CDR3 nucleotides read TGTGCCAGCTACCCCCGGGGGAACACTGAAGCTTTCTTT. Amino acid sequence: CASYPRGNTEAFF.

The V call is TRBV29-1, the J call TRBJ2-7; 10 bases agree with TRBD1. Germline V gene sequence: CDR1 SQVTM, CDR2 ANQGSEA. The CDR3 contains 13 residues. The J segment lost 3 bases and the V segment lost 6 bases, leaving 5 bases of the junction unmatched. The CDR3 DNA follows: TGCAGCGTGGGGGGACAGGGGAACTACGAGCAGTACTTC. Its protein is CSVGGQGNYEQYF.

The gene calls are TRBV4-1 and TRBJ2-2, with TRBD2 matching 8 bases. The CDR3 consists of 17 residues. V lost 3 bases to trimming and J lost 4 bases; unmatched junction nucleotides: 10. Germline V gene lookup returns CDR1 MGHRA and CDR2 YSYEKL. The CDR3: CASSQGRGGLTTGELFF. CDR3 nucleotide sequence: TGCGCCAGCAGCCAGGGCCGGGGGGGGCTTACCACCGGGGAGCTGTTTTTT.

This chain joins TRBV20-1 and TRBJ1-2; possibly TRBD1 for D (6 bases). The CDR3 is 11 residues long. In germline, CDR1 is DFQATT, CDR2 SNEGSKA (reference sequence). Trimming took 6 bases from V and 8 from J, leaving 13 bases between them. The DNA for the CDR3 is TGCAGTGCCACAGGGTTAGGCGGCTACACCTTC. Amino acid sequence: CSATGLGGYTF.